This entry lists 20 T cell receptor beta chains sequenced from one sample in a study of CD8 T cells in Susac syndrome. Roughly 0.45 to 1 ug RNA was reverse transcribed with random hexamers. MiXCR was run by TCRdb on the immunoSEQ multiplex PCR reads, yielding one entry per CDR3 protein. This sample has some 180,000 distinct CDR3 sequences; roughly 90% occur once, and the top ten carry around 0.1%. Input material: CD4+ T cells from PBMCs. These receptors came from a human donor with Susac syndrome.

This chain connects TRBV6-5 to TRBJ1-5; TRBD1 aligns across 8 bases. The CDR3 covers 15 residues. Germline CDR1 and CDR2: MNHEY and SVGAGI. Unmatched junction bases numbered 2, after V lost 2 bases and J lost 2 bases. The CDR3 sequence is CASSYKTGGNQPQHF. The CDR3 DNA reads as TGTGCCAGCAGTTACAAGACAGGGGGCAATCAGCCCCAGCATTTT.

This chain joins TRBV12-3 or TRBV12-4 and TRBJ1-5; D not resolved. The CDR3 totals 14 residues. Trimming left V 1 base short and J 3 bases short, with 7 bases between. CDR3 nucleotides: TGTGCCAGCAGTTTAGTAGGGTCCAATCAGCCCCAGCATTTT. Its translation: CASSLVGSNQPQHF.

This chain connects TRBV19 to TRBJ2-5; TRBD1 matches at 12 bases. The CDR3 has 15 residues. CDR1 is LNHDA and CDR2 is SQIVND in the germline V gene (reference sequence). V lost 6 bases to trimming and J lost 5 bases; unmatched junction nucleotides: 7. CDR3 bases: TGTGCCAGTAGCCCCCGGGACAGGGGGCCTGAGACCCAGTACTTC. This gives the protein CASSPRDRGPETQYF.

The rearrangement joins TRBV12-3 or TRBV12-4 to TRBJ1-2, with D maybe TRBD1 (6 bases). The CDR3 is 13 amino acids. The germline V and J ends were trimmed by 4 bases and 6 bases, with 12 bases remaining between them. The CDR3 DNA is TGTGCCAGCAGTTACAGGGAGTCACATGGCTACACCTTC. It specifies CASSYRESHGYTF.

The chain carries TRBV9 and TRBJ2-6; D not resolved. This CDR3 comprises 17 residues. Trimming pared 4 bases from V and 0 bases from J, leaving 14 bases between. Germline V CDR1 and CDR2: SGDLS, YYNGEE. This CDR3 is CASSFQTKDSGANVLTF. The CDR3 DNA sequence: TGTGCCAGCAGCTTCCAGACGAAGGACTCTGGGGCCAACGTCCTGACTTTC.

The chain is built from TRBV28 and TRBJ1-2; TRBD1 agrees at 9 bases. The CDR3 runs 14 residues. Germline V CDR1 and CDR2: MDHEN, SYDVKM. The junction had 9 bases not matched to a gene; V was cut back by 6 bases and J by 7 bases. For the CDR3, the DNA is TGTGCCAGCAGACCAATCGACAGGGGGTTTGGCTACACCTTC. Amino acids: CASRPIDRGFGYTF.

The V and J genes are TRBV30 and TRBJ1-2; 7 nucleotides align to TRBD1. The CDR3 extends over 13 amino acids. With 1 base clipped from V and 13 bases from J, the junction kept 12 bases outside the gene matches. Germline lookup yields CDR1 GTSNPN and CDR2 SVGIG (reference sequence). This CDR3 is CAWSAIPQGGGTF. CDR3 coding DNA: TGTGCCTGGAGTGCAATTCCTCAGGGGGGAGGCACCTTC.

The V and J genes are TRBV5-4 and TRBJ2-1; the D gene could be TRBD1 or TRBD2 (5 bases each). This CDR3 is built from 13 residues. V gave up 4 bases and J gave up 5 bases, with 10 bases separating them. Germline lookup yields CDR1 SGHNT and CDR2 YYREEE (reference sequence). CDR3 coding DNA: TGTGCCAGCAGCCTTCGGGGCAACAATGAGCAGTTCTTC. It translates to CASSLRGNNEQFF.

V and J are TRBV18 and TRBJ1-5; D might be TRBD1 (5 bases). CDR1 is KGHSH, CDR2 LQKENI, per germline. Trimming took off 2 bases at V and 5 bases at J, with 16 bases between the two ends. This CDR3 is built from 16 residues. CDR3 DNA: TGTGCCAGCTCACCAGAGGCAGGGTGGAGTGATCAGCCCCAGCATTTT. Amino acid sequence: CASSPEAGWSDQPQHF.

This chain links TRBV5-4 with TRBJ2-3, with 9 bases matching TRBD2. The CDR3 runs to 15 residues. The V and J ends lost 4 bases and 2 bases, in that order; junction bases with no gene match: 5. Germline V gives CDR1 SGHNT, CDR2 YYREEE (reference sequence). CDR3 bases: TGTGCCAGCAGCCTTAGCGGGGGTCTCACAGATACGCAGTATTTT. Its protein is CASSLSGGLTDTQYF.

The chain has TRBV2 and TRBJ2-5; D gene uncertain. Trimming removed 9 bases from V and 0 bases from J, with 5 bases in between. CDR3 length equals 11 residues. Per germline, CDR1 SNHLY and CDR2 FYNNEI. CDR3 loop: CASAYQETQYF. The CDR3 bases are TGTGCCAGTGCTTACCAAGAGACCCAGTACTTC. Using reference TRBV2 and TRBJ2-5 for the parts outside the CDR3, the full variable domain is EPEVTQTPSHQVTQMGQEVILRCVPISNHLYFYWYRQILGQKVEFLVSFYNNEISEKSEIFDDQFSVERPDGSNFTLKIRSTKLEDSAMYFCASAYQETQYFGPGTRLLVL.

The chain carries TRBV18 and TRBJ2-7; 8 nucleotides match TRBD1. This CDR3 is built from 13 residues. J lost 6 bases, V lost 6 bases, and 7 bases had no gene match. Germline values: CDR1 KGHSH, CDR2 LQKENI. The CDR3 loop reads CASSPGGYREQYF. CDR3 nucleotide sequence: TGTGCCAGCTCCCCAGGGGGCTACCGCGAGCAGTACTTC. The full variable domain, completed using reference TRBV18 and TRBJ2-7, is NAGVMQNPRHLVRRRGQEARLRCSPMKGHSHVYWYRQLPEEGLKFMVYLQKENIIDESGMPKERFSAEFPKEGPSILRIQQVVRGDSAAYFCASSPGGYREQYFGPGTRLTVT.

This clonotype was counted once. The gene calls are TRBV7-9 and TRBJ2-2, with 7 bases identical to TRBD1. V dropped 2 bases and J dropped 6; count of bases not matched to a gene: 6. The CDR3 is 15 residues long. CDR1 is SEHNR, CDR2 FQNEAQ, per germline (reference sequence). The CDR3 loop is CASSLRGPSAGELFF. The CDR3 coding sequence is TGTGCCAGCAGCTTAAGGGGGCCTTCAGCCGGGGAGCTGTTTTTT.

This rearrangement joins TRBV5-4 to TRBJ2-7; D gene unclear. The CDR3 contains 13 residues. Germline V gene sequence: CDR1 SGHNT, CDR2 YYREEE (reference sequence). The ends were cut back, 1 base at V and 6 bases at J, with 11 bases in the middle. The CDR3 reads CASSLLGRAEQYF. The CDR3 DNA is TGTGCCAGCAGCTTGCTTGGCCGGGCCGAGCAGTACTTC.

V usage is TRBV2 and J usage is TRBJ2-3; D is ambiguous. V was trimmed by 7 bases and J by 8 bases, leaving 10 bases between them. There are 11 residues in the CDR3. Germline lookup yields CDR1 SNHLY and CDR2 FYNNEI. The CDR3 here is CASKWRSTQYF. CDR3 in DNA: TGTGCCAGCAAGTGGCGGAGTACGCAGTATTTT.

The V and J genes are TRBV12-3 or TRBV12-4 and TRBJ2-5; D gene ambiguous. Trimming removed 7 bases at V and 5 bases at J, with 11 bases between. CDR3 size: 12 residues. CDR3 in amino acids: CASTSGRETQYF. In DNA form, the CDR3 reads TGTGCCAGCACCTCCGGGCGGGAGACCCAGTACTTC.

In this sample, this clonotype turned up once. The chain combines TRBV2 with TRBJ2-2; TRBD1 is a possible D gene (6 bases). The CDR3 spans 13 residues. Per the germline V gene, CDR1 is SNHLY and CDR2 is FYNNEI. With 4 bases removed from V and 6 bases from J, the gap between germline ends came to 9 bases. The CDR3 DNA is TGTGCCAGCAGTGGACAGGTTTCCGGGGAGCTGTTTTTT. It encodes CASSGQVSGELFF.

The chain has TRBV20-1 and TRBJ2-7; TRBD2 matches at 11 bases. The CDR3 covers 15 residues. The germline V gene encodes CDR1 DFQATT and CDR2 SNEGSKA (reference sequence). V lost 7 bases, J lost 6 bases, and 14 bases stayed unmatched. The CDR3 protein is CSVNSGGAWNLEQYF. CDR3 coding DNA: TGCAGTGTTAATAGCGGGGGGGCCTGGAACCTCGAGCAGTACTTC.

Here the CDR3 reads CASSQALTGGGNTIYF. CDR3 in DNA: TGCGCCAGCAGCCAAGCTCTGACAGGGGGAGGAAACACCATATATTTT. The chain links TRBV4-1 to TRBJ1-3; 9 bases match TRBD1. The CDR3 contains 16 residues. The V gene's germline CDR1 is MGHRA and CDR2 YSYEKL. J gave up 4 bases and V 1 base, and 5 bases lay outside the gene matches.

The V and J genes are TRBV20-1 and TRBJ2-7; 10 positions agree with TRBD1. Germline CDR1 is DFQATT and CDR2 is SNEGSKA (reference sequence). This CDR3 comprises 15 residues. With 8 bases clipped from V and 2 bases from J, the junction kept 12 bases outside the gene matches. CDR3 amino acids: CSPQSSDRGTYEQYF. The CDR3 bases are TGCAGTCCACAGAGTTCGGACAGGGGGACCTACGAGCAGTACTTC.